The 12 T cell receptor beta chains reported below all come from one sample, sequenced in a study of blood T cells in healthy people across ages. A J-beta primer mix and a sample-barcoded 5' primer were used in a second PCR of about 7 to 12 cycles. TCRdb itself ran the 5' RACE reads through MiXCR, one entry per CDR3 protein. The repertoire holds around 1.5 million distinct CDR3 sequences, with about 35% as singletons. Sequenced input: blood. These receptors all stem from a woman between 25 and 40 years old in good health.

This clonotype has ten or more counts. The V and J genes are TRBV10-3 and TRBJ2-1, with TRBD2 matching over 7 bases. In germline, CDR1 is ENHRY, CDR2 SYGVKD. CDR3 length: 16 amino acids. V lost 3 bases to trimming and J lost 8 bases; unmatched junction nucleotides: 13. The CDR3 sequence: CAISDAARAGYDEQFF. As DNA, the CDR3 is TGTGCCATCAGTGACGCCGCGAGAGCGGGGTACGATGAGCAGTTCTTC.

The V call is TRBV27, the J call TRBJ1-1; the match to TRBD1 covers 7 bases. Germline V gene lookup returns CDR1 MNHEY and CDR2 SMNVEV (reference sequence). The CDR3 runs 14 residues. V lost 5 bases to trimming and J lost 3 bases; unmatched junction nucleotides: 6. For the CDR3, the DNA is TGTGCCAGCAGTAGATCGGGACAGCACACTGAAGCTTTCTTT. Translated, it gives CASSRSGQHTEAFF.

J is TRBJ1-2 and V is TRBV20-1; perhaps TRBD1 as D (5 bases). The CDR3 is 13 residues long. CDR1 and CDR2 (germline): DFQATT, SNEGSKA (reference sequence). Deletions cut 7 bases from V and 3 bases from J, with 15 bases between. Here the CDR3 reads CSGAYRTYYGYTF. In DNA, the CDR3 is TGCAGTGGCGCGTACAGGACATACTATGGCTACACCTTC.

This clonotype has just a few counts. The chain is built from TRBV6-1 and TRBJ2-7; D unclear. V lost 2 bases and J lost 2, with 7 bases in between. The CDR3 covers 13 residues. CDR1 MNHNS and CDR2 SASEGT come from the germline V gene. This CDR3 reads CASSEQVPYEQYF. CDR3 DNA: TGTGCCAGCAGTGAACAGGTCCCCTACGAGCAGTACTTC.

The table lists this clonotype with a few counts. This chain connects TRBV27 to TRBJ2-3; 13 bases are a match to TRBD2. Per the germline V gene, CDR1 is MNHEY and CDR2 is SMNVEV (reference sequence). This CDR3 has 17 amino acids. Unmatched junction bases numbered 6, after V lost 6 bases and J lost 0 bases. Here the CDR3 DNA reads TGTGCCAGCAGCCGTGGACTAGCGGGAGTAAGCACAGATACGCAGTATTTT. This encodes CASSRGLAGVSTDTQYF.

In the case of this clonotype: The junction shows a germline mismatch at one end, possibly a read error. The CDR3 DNA is TGTGCCGGCAGGGGGTCGACAGGGGGACGGTCAGATACGCAGTATTTT. Its protein is CAGRGSTGGRSDTQYF. J is TRBJ2-3 and V is TRBV12-3 or TRBV12-4, with 9 bases matching TRBD1. The length of the CDR3 is 16 residues.

Worth noting for this clonotype: A junction boundary mismatches the germline segment, possibly from a read error. In nucleotides, the CDR3 is TGCGGTGCTCCGAGGCTTCGACAGGGGAACTATGGCTACACCTTC. This gives the protein CGAPRLRQGNYGYTF. The V gene is TRBV20-1, the J gene TRBJ1-2, with 8 positions matching TRBD1. This CDR3 is 15 amino acids long. CDR1 is DFQATT and CDR2 is SNEGSKA in the germline V gene (reference sequence).

The CDR3 protein is CSARGGGQGALGYTF. DNA for the CDR3: TGCAGTGCTAGAGGTGGGGGACAGGGGGCGTTGGGCTACACCTTC. The chain combines TRBV20-1 with TRBJ1-2; 12 positions agree with TRBD1. Germline CDR1 reads DFQATT; CDR2 reads SNEGSKA (reference sequence). The CDR3 runs to 15 residues. V dropped 1 base and J dropped 8; count of bases not matched to a gene: 8.

The chain has TRBV12-5 and TRBJ2-1, with a tentative D call TRBD2 (6 bases). The ends were cut back, 0 bases at V and 3 bases at J, with 12 bases in the middle. The germline V gene has CDR1 LGHNT and CDR2 FRNRAP. This CDR3 is 16 amino acids long. CDR3 residues: CASGLVGVADYNEQFF. DNA of the CDR3: TGTGCTAGTGGTTTGGTGGGAGTAGCGGACTACAATGAGCAGTTCTTC. The complete variable domain, with remaining parts taken from reference TRBV12-5 and TRBJ2-1, reads DARVTQTPRHKVTEMGQEVTMRCQPILGHNTVFWYRQTMMQGLELLAYFRNRAPLDDSGMPKDRFSAEMPDATLATLKIQPSEPRDSAVYFCASGLVGVADYNEQFFGPGTRLTVL.

This clonotype turned up a few times. V gene TRBV4-1 combines with J gene TRBJ1-6; perhaps TRBD1 as D (6 bases). CDR3 length equals 15 residues. Germline V gene lookup returns CDR1 MGHRA and CDR2 YSYEKL. Deletions cut 1 base from V and 7 bases from J, with 11 bases between. CDR3 bases: TGCGCCAGCAGCCAAGTCGGACAGCGGAATTCACCCCTCCACTTT. Encoded protein: CASSQVGQRNSPLHF.

The chain links TRBV10-3 to TRBJ2-3, with D unresolved. The germline gives CDR1 ENHRY, CDR2 SYGVKD. Trimming cost V 7 bases and J 5 bases, with 16 bases left between them. The CDR3 loop spans 14 amino acids. This CDR3 is CAINGPSLGDTQYF. The CDR3 DNA is TGTGCCATCAATGGACCCTCCTTGGGAGATACGCAGTATTTT.

This clonotype has only a few counts. The rearrangement uses TRBV28 and TRBJ1-1; D unclear. V was trimmed by 6 bases and J by 2 bases, leaving 10 bases between them. The CDR3 totals 13 residues. Germline CDR1 and CDR2: MDHEN and SYDVKM. Written as DNA, the CDR3 is TGTGCCAGCAGGCAGACGGAAAACACTGAAGCTTTCTTT. This sequence encodes CASRQTENTEAFF.